This T cell receptor (beta chain) was recorded in a study of blood T cell repertoires in COVID-19. Method: immunoSEQ multiplex PCR; TCRdb's copy keeps in-frame clones and lacks some. This table has some 200,000 clones, around 89% appearing once. Germline-derived CDR1 and CDR2 are LNHDA and SQIVND (reference sequence). With 2 bases removed from V and 4 bases from J, the gap between germline ends came to 18 bases. The CDR3 loop spans 17 amino acids. The sequenced material came from PBMCs or T cells enriched from blood (not recorded which). The gene calls are TRBV19 and TRBJ1-5; possibly TRBD1 for D (6 bases). The sequence was obtained from a young woman who had recovered from COVID-19. The CDR3 bases are TGTGCCAGTAGTATAATCGACGGCAGGGGTTTAAATCAGCCCCAGCATTTT. Translated: CASSIIDGRGLNQPQHF.